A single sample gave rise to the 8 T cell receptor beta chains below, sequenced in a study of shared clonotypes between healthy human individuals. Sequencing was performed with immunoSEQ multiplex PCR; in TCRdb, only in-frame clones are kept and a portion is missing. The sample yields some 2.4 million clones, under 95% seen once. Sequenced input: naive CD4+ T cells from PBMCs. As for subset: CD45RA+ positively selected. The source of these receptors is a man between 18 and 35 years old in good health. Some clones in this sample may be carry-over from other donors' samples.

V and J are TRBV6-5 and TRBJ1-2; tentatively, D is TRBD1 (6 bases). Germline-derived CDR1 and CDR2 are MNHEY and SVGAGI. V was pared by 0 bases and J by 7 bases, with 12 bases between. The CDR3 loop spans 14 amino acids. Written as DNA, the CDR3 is TGTGCCAGCAGTTACTCGAGGGGGGCTAGTGGCTACACCTTC. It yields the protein CASSYSRGASGYTF.

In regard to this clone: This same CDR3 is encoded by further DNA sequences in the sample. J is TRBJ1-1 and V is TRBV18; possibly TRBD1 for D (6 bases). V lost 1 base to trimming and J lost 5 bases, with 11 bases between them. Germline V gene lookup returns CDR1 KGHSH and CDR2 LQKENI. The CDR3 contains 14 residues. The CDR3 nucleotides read TGTGCCAGCTCACCACGGGAAGGGGGGACTGAAGCTTTCTTT. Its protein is CASSPREGGTEAFF. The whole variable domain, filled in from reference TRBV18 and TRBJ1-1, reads NAGVMQNPRHLVRRRGQEARLRCSPMKGHSHVYWYRQLPEEGLKFMVYLQKENIIDESGMPKERFSAEFPKEGPSILRIQQVVRGDSAAYFCASSPREGGTEAFFGQGTRLTVV.

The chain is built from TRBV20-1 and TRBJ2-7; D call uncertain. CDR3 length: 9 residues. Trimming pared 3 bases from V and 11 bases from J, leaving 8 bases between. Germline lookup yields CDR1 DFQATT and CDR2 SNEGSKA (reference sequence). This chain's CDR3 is CSASSSEYF. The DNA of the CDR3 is TGCAGTGCTAGTAGTAGTGAGTACTTC.

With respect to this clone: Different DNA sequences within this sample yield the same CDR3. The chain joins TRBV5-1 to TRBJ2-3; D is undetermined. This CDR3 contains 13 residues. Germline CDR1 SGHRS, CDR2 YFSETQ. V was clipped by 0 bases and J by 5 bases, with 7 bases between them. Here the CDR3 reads CASSLGSGDTQYF. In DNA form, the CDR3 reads TGCGCCAGCAGCTTGGGGTCGGGAGATACGCAGTATTTT.

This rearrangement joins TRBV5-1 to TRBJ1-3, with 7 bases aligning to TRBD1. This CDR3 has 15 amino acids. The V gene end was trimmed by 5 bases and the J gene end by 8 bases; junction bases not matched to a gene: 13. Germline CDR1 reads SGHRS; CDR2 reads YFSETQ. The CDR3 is CASRPRTGDGDTIYF. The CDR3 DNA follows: TGCGCCAGCAGGCCGAGGACAGGAGACGGGGACACCATATATTTT.

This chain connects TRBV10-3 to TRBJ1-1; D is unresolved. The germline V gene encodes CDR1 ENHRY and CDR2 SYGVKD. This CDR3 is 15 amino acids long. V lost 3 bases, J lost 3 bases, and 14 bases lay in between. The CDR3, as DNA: TGTGCCATCAGTGAAGTGGTAGGGAAGGACACTGAAGCTTTCTTT. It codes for CAISEVVGKDTEAFF.

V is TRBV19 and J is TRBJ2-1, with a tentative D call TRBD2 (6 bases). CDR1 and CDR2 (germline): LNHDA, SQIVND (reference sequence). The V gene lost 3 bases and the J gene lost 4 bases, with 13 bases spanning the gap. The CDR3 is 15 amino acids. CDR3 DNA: TGTGCCAGTAGTATTAGGGAGGCGGGGTACAATGAGCAGTTCTTC. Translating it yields CASSIREAGYNEQFF.

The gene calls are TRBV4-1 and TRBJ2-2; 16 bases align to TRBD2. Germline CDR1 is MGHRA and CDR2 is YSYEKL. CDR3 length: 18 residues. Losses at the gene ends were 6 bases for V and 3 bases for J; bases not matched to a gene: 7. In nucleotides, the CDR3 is TGCGCCAGCAGGAAGGGGACTAGCGGGAGGGGCGACACCGGGGAGCTGTTTTTT. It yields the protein CASRKGTSGRGDTGELFF.